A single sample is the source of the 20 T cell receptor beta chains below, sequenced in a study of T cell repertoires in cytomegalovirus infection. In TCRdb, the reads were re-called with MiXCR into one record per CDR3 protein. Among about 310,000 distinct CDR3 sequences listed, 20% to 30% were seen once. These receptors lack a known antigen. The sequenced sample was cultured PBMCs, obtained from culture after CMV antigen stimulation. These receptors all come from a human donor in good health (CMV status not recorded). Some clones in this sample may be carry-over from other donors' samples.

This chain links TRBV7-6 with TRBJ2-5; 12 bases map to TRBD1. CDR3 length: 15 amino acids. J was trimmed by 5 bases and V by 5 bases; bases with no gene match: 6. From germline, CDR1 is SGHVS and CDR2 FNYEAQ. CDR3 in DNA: TGTGCCAGCAGCCCAGGGACAGGGGGCGCCGAGACCCAGTACTTC. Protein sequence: CASSPGTGGAETQYF.

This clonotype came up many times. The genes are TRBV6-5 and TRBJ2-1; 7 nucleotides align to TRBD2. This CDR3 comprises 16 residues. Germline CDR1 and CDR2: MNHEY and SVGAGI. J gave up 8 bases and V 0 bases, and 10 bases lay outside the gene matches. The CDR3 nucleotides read TGTGCCAGCAGTTACTCTCGAAGCGGGAAGTCGGATGAGCAGTTCTTC. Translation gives CASSYSRSGKSDEQFF.

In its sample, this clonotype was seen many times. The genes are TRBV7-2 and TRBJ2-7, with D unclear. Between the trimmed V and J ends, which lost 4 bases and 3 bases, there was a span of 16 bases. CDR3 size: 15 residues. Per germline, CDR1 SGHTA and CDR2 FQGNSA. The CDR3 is CASSYRLTENYEQYF. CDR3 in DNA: TGTGCCAGCAGCTACCGACTGACGGAGAACTACGAGCAGTACTTC.

The CDR3, as DNA: TGTGCCAGCAGTCCAAGCGACAGGGAGAGCACCGGGGAGCTGTTTTTT. Translation: CASSPSDRESTGELFF. The J gene is TRBJ2-2, the V gene TRBV27, with 7 positions matching TRBD1. This CDR3 has 16 residues. The trim removed 5 bases at V and 4 bases at J, leaving 10 bases unmatched. Germline V lookup: CDR1 MNHEY, CDR2 SMNVEV (reference sequence).

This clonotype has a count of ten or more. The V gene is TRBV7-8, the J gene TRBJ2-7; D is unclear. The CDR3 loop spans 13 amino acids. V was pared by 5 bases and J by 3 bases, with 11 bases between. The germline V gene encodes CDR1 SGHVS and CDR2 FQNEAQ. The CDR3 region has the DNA TGTGCCAGCAGCCCAATTCTGGACTACGAGCAGTACTTC. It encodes CASSPILDYEQYF.

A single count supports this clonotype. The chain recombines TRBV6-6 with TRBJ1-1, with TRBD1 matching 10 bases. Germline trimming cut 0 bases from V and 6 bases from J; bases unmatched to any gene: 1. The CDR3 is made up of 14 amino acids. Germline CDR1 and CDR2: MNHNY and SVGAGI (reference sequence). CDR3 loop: CASSYSGQGSEAFF. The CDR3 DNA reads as TGTGCCAGCAGTTACTCGGGACAGGGGTCTGAAGCTTTCTTT.

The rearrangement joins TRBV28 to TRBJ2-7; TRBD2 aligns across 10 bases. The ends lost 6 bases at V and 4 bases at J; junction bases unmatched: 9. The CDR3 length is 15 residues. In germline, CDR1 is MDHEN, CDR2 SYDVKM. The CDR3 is CASRASGSPLYEQYF. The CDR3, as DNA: TGTGCCAGCAGGGCTAGCGGGAGCCCACTTTACGAGCAGTACTTC. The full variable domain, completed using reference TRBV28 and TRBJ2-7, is DVKVTQSSRYLVKRTGEKVFLECVQDMDHENMFWYRQDPGLGLRLIYFSYDVKMKEKGDIPEGYSVSREKKERFSLILESASTNQTSMYLCASRASGSPLYEQYFGPGTRLTVT.

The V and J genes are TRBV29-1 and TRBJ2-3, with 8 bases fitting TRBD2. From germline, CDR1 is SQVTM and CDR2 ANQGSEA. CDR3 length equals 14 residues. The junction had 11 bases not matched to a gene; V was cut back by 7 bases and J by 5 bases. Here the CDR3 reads CSARAGAREDTQYF. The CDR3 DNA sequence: TGCAGCGCTCGAGCGGGAGCCCGAGAAGATACGCAGTATTTT.

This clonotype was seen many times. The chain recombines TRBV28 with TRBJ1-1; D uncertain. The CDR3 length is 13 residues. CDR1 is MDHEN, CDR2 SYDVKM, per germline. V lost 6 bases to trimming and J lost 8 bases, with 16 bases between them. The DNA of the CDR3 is TGTGCCAGCAGGCCCCCAAACGTGGAAGAAGCTTTCTTT. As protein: CASRPPNVEEAFF.

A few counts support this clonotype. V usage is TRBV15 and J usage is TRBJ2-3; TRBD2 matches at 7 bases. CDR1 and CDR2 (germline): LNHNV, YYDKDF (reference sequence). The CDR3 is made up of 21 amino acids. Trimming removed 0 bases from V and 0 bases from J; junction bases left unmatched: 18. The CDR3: CATSRDLYLTSEAGSTDTQYF. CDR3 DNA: TGTGCCACCAGCAGAGATCTTTATTTGACATCAGAAGCGGGGAGCACAGATACGCAGTATTTT.

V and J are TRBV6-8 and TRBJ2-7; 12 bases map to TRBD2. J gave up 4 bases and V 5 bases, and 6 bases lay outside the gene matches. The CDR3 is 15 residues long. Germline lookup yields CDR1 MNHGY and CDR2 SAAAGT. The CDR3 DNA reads TGTGCCAGCAGTGTACTAGCGGGAGGCAGGTACGAGCAGTACGTC. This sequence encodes CASSVLAGGRYEQYV.

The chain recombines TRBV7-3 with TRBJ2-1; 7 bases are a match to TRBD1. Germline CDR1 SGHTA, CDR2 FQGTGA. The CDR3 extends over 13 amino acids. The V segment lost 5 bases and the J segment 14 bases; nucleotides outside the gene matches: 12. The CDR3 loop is CASSARQGPPKFF. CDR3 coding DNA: TGTGCCAGCAGCGCACGACAGGGACCCCCTAAGTTCTTC.

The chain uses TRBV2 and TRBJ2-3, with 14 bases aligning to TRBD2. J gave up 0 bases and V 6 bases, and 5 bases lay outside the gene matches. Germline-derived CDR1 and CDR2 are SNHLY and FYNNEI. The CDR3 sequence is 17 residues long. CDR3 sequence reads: CASRGTSGRGSTDTQYF. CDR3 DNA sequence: TGTGCCAGCAGGGGGACTAGCGGGAGAGGGAGCACAGATACGCAGTATTTT.

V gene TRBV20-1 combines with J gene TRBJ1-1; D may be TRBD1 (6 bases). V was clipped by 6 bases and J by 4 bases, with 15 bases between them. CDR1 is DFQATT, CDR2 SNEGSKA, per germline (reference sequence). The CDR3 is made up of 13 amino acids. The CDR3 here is CSALGRGGTEAFF. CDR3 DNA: TGCAGTGCCCTTGGGAGGGGGGGCACTGAAGCTTTCTTT.

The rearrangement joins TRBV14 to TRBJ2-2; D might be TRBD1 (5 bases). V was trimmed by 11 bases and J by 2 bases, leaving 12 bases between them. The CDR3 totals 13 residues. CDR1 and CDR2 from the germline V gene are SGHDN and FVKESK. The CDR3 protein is CAGAGENTGELFF. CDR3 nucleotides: TGTGCCGGGGCTGGAGAAAACACCGGGGAGCTGTTTTTT.

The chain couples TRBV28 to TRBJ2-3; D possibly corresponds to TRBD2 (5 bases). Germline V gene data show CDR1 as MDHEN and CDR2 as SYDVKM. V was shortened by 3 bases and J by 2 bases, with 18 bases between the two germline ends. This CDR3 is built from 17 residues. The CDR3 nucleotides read TGTGCCAGCAGTTTGGTAAAGGGAGCCTTTACCACAGATACGCAGTATTTT. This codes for CASSLVKGAFTTDTQYF. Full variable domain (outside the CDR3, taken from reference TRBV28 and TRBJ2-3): DVKVTQSSRYLVKRTGEKVFLECVQDMDHENMFWYRQDPGLGLRLIYFSYDVKMKEKGDIPEGYSVSREKKERFSLILESASTNQTSMYLCASSLVKGAFTTDTQYFGPGTRLTVL.

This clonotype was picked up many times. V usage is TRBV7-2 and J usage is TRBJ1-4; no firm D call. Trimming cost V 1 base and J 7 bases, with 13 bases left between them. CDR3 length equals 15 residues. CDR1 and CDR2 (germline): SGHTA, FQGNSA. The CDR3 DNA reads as TGTGCCAGCAGCTTAGTTGGGGTAGAAAGTGAAAAACTGTTTTTT. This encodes CASSLVGVESEKLFF.

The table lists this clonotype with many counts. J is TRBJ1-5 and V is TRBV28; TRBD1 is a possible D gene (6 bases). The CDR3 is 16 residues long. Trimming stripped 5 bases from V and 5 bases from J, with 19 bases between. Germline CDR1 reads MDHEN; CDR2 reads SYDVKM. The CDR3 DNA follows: TGTGCCAGCAGTACCCTGAAGGGAGGGACATATCAGCCCCAGCATTTT. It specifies CASSTLKGGTYQPQHF.

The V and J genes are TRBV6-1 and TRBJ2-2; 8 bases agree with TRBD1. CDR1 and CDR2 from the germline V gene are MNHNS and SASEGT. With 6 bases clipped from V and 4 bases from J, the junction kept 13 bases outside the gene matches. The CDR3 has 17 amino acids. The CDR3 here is CASRRKPGGASTGELFF. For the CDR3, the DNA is TGTGCCAGCAGGAGAAAACCAGGGGGCGCATCCACCGGGGAGCTGTTTTTT.

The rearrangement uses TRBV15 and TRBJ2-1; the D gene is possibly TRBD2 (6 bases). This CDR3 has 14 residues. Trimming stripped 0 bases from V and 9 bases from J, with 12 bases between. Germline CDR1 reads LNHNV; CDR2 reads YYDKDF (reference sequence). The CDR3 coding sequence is TGTGCCACCAGCAGAGATCCTAAGGGAGGTGAGCAGTTCTTC. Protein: CATSRDPKGGEQFF.